A selection of T cell receptor beta chains follows, all from one sample in a study of type 1 and type 2 diabetes patients. TCRdb recomputed calls from the multiplex PCR reads with MiXCR, one row per CDR3 protein. In the table there are fewer than 350,000 distinct CDR3 sequences, 40% to 50% of which are singletons. The sequenced material came from peripheral blood mononuclear cells (PBMCs). Receptors were obtained from a man aged 18-30 years with type 2 diabetes. CDR3s include the opening cysteine and the closing phenylalanine or tryptophan. A D gene is named only where the DNA matches it firmly. Some rows have no size entry. The others give once, few or many, or a class for an expanded clone.

>TRBV2|many|TRBD2|TRBJ2-5
CASSITGTSGADVQETQYF
TGTGCCAGCAGCATAACCGGGACTAGCGGGGCCGACGTCCAAGAGACCCAGTACTTC
>TRBV14|NA|NA|TRBJ2-1
CASSHPDWYRNEQFF
TGTGCCAGCAGCCATCCAGACTGGTACCGGAATGAGCAGTTCTTC
>TRBV5-1|NA|NA|TRBJ2-7
CASSLGETKGYEQYF
TGCGCCAGCAGCTTGGGAGAGACGAAAGGCTACGAGCAGTACTTC
>TRBV19|NA|NA|TRBJ2-1
CASSMVRSSAAPEQFF
TGTGCCAGTAGTATGGTCAGGTCTAGTGCGGCCCCAGAGCAGTTCTTC
>TRBV2|many|TRBD2|TRBJ2-5
CASSHPTSGGAKTQYF
TGTGCCAGCAGTCATCCCACTAGCGGGGGGGCAAAGACCCAGTACTTC
>TRBV29-1|few|NA|TRBJ2-5
CSVKRGILQETQYF
TGCAGCGTTAAGAGGGGGATTCTCCAAGAGACCCAGTACTTC
>TRBV7-2|NA|TRBD2|TRBJ2-7
CASSLVGLAGGEQYF
TGTGCCAGCAGCTTAGTTGGTCTAGCGGGAGGCGAGCAGTACTTC
>TRBV13|NA|NA|TRBJ1-2
CASSFLGDEGFYGYTF
TGTGCCAGCAGTTTCCTTGGGGACGAGGGGTTCTATGGCTACACCTTC
>TRBV7-3|NA|NA|TRBJ2-3
CASSLTTAPDTQYF
TGTGCCAGCAGCTTAACGACAGCCCCAGATACGCAGTATTTT
>TRBV10-2|few|NA|TRBJ2-7
CASNEGREANYEQYF
TGCGCCAGCAACGAAGGCAGGGAGGCTAACTACGAGCAGTACTTC
>TRBV2|NA|TRBD2|TRBJ2-3
CASSEGLAGPFTDTQYF
TGTGCCAGCAGTGAGGGACTAGCGGGGCCCTTCACAGATACGCAGTATTTT
>TRBV7-9|NA|TRBD1|TRBJ2-5
CASSFRDRGPQETQYF
TGTGCCAGCAGCTTCCGGGACAGGGGGCCCCAAGAGACCCAGTACTTC